The present T cell receptor (beta chain) was sequenced within a study of technical replicates of blood from a handful of donors (dated by TCRdb to about 2017). The method behind the library was the immunoSEQ multiplex PCR assay. The immuneACCESS repertoire file appears here via TCRdb, limited to in-frame rearrangements. These files lack a portion of the clones; in checked studies, under half of the deficit traces to unresolved V genes, and the cause of the others is not known. The sample includes about 88,000 clones, with approximately 90% observed a single time. The leading ten clones occupy 0.2% to 0.3% of the sample. For this clone: This clone's antigen is unknown. Base qualities are not at hand, and no much larger clone is one base apart.

This clonotype was obtained from a human donor in good health. Sequenced: T cells isolated from PBMCs.

The CDR3 protein: CASKAEAGGLYEQYF. The DNA sequence follows: TGTGCCAGCAAAGCAGAAGCGGGAGGTCTCTACGAGCAGTACTTC. Recombination joined TRBV6-1 with TRBJ2-7, with TRBD2 matching 9 junction bases. From the germline V gene, CDR1 is MNHNS and CDR2 is SASEGT. Ends trimmed: V by 7 bases, J by 3 bases; bases unmatched to a gene: 10. The CDR3, from cysteine to phenylalanine, totals 15 residues. Only CDR3 DNA is held: 45 bases, read in frame from base 1.